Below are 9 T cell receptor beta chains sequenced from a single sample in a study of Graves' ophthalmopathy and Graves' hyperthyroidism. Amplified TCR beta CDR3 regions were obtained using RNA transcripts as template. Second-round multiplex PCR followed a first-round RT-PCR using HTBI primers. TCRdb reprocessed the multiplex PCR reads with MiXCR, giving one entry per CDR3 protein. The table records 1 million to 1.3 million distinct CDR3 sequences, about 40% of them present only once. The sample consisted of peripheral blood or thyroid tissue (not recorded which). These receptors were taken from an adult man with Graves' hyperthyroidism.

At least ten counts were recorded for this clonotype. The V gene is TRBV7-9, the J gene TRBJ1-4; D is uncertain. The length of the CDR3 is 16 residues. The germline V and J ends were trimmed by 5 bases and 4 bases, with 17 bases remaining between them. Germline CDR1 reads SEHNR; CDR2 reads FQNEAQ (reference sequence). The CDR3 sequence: CASSTSRRLNNEKLFF. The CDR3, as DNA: TGTGCCAGCAGCACTTCCCGCCGGCTGAATAATGAAAAACTGTTTTTT.

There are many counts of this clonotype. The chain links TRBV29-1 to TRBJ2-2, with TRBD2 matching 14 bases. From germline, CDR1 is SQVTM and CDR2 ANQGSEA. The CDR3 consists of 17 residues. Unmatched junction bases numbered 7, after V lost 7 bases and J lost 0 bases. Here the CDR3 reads CSARLAGGQTNTGELFF. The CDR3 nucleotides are TGCAGCGCCCGACTAGCGGGAGGGCAGACGAACACCGGGGAGCTGTTTTTT.

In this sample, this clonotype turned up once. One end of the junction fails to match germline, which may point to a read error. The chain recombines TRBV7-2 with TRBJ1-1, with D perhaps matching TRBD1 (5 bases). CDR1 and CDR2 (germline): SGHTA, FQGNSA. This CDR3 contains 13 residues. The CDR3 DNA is TGTGCCGGCAGCTTAGTCGCAGGGATTATAGCTTTCTTT. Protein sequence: CAGSLVAGIIAFF.

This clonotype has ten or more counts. The CDR3 sequence is CASSQEHGLGSGANVLTF. CDR3 in DNA: TGTGCCAGCAGCCAAGAACACGGCCTGGGCTCTGGGGCCAACGTCCTGACTTTC. V usage is TRBV14 and J usage is TRBJ2-6; D is undetermined. The germline V gene encodes CDR1 SGHDN and CDR2 FVKESK. The CDR3 loop spans 18 amino acids. V was cut by 0 bases and J by 0 bases, with 12 bases left in between.

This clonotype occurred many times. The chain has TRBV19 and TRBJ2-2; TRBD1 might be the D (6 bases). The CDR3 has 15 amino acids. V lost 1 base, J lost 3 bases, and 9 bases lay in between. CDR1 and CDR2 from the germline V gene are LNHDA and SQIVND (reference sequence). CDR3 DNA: TGTGCCAGTAGTATAGGTCAGGGGCACACCGGGGAGCTGTTTTTT. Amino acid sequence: CASSIGQGHTGELFF.

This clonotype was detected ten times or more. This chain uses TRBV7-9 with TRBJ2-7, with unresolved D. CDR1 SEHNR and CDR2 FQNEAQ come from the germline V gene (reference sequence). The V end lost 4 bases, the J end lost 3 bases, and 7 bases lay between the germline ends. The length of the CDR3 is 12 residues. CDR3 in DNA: TGTGCCAGCAGCTCCTACGACTACGAGCAGTACTTC. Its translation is CASSSYDYEQYF.

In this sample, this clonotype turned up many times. CDR3 region: CASSSARGTPDQPQHF. The CDR3, as DNA: TGTGCCAGCAGTTCGGCCAGGGGTACTCCTGATCAGCCCCAGCATTTT. The chain carries TRBV12-3 or TRBV12-4 and TRBJ1-5; D perhaps matches TRBD1 (6 bases). The V gene lost 4 bases and the J gene lost 5 bases, with 18 bases spanning the gap. This CDR3 has 16 residues.

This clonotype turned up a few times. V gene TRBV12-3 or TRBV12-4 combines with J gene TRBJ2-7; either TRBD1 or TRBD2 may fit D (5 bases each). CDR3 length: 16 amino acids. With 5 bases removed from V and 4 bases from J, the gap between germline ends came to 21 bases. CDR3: CASSGGGTLGVYEQYF. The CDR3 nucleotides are TGTGCCAGCAGTGGGGGTGGGACCTTAGGGGTTTACGAGCAGTACTTC.

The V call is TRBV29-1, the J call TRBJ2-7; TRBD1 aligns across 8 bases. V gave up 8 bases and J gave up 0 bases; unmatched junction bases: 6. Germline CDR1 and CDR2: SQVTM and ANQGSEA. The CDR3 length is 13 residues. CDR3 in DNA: TGCAGCTCACGGACAGGGTCCTCCTACGAGCAGTACTTC. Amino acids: CSSRTGSSYEQYF.